One and the same sample provided the 17 T cell receptor beta chains below, sequenced in a study of T cell repertoires in cytomegalovirus infection (dated by TCRdb to about 2019). Per the publication, the treatment or condition label means: in vitro stimulation with specific CMV peptide epitopes to enrich CMV-specific T cells. No antigens are known for them. Instrument on record: Illumina HiSeq 1500. TCRdb cleaned the public reads at Q25 with fastp, built clones with MiXCR and kept in-frame beta chains. Under each unique CDR3 protein, matching rows form one entry showing the most common genes and DNA. The sample table holds fewer than 1,000,000 distinct CDR3 sequences, of which around 30% were seen once. Jointly, the top ten make up around an eighth of the sample. The material sequenced was cultured CD8+ T cells from PBMCs, taken from culture after CMV antigen stimulation. The origin of the receptors is a human donor in good health (CMV status not recorded). Some clones in this sample may be carry-over from other donors' samples.

V and J are TRBV6-2 or TRBV6-3 and TRBJ2-2, with D unclear. The V end lost 2 bases, the J end lost 4 bases, and 5 bases lay between the germline ends. Per germline, CDR1 MNHEY and CDR2 SVGEGT. The CDR3 is 13 residues long. In nucleotides, the CDR3 is TGTGCCAGCAGTTACGAACCCACCGGGGAGCTGTTTTTT. Residues: CASSYEPTGELFF.

This chain connects TRBV19 to TRBJ2-1, with 9 bases matching TRBD2. The CDR3 contains 12 residues. J gave up 13 bases and V 1 base, and 2 bases lay outside the gene matches. The germline CDR1 and CDR2 sequences are LNHDA and SQIVND (reference sequence). Here the CDR3 DNA reads TGTGCCAGTAGTATAGGCGGGGGGGATCAGTTCTTC. Amino acids: CASSIGGGDQFF.

This chain links TRBV5-4 with TRBJ2-5; 8 nucleotides align to TRBD2. The CDR3 contains 15 residues. After removal of 0 bases from V and 2 bases from J, the junction contained 3 bases not matched to a gene. Germline V gene lookup returns CDR1 SGHNT and CDR2 YYREEE (reference sequence). CDR3 sequence: CASSLASGFQETQYF. The CDR3 DNA reads TGTGCCAGCAGCTTGGCTAGCGGGTTTCAAGAGACCCAGTACTTC.

This clonotype was observed at least ten times. The chain joins TRBV7-9 to TRBJ2-1; TRBD2 matches at 10 bases. The CDR3 extends over 16 amino acids. The V and J ends lost 5 bases and 2 bases, in that order; junction bases with no gene match: 6. Per the germline V gene, CDR1 is SEHNR and CDR2 is FQNEAQ (reference sequence). The DNA of the CDR3 is TGTGCCAGCAGCACAAGCGGGGGGGCCGCCTACAATGAGCAGTTCTTC. Its protein product is CASSTSGGAAYNEQFF.

The chain has TRBV19 and TRBJ1-1, with TRBD1 as a possible D gene (5 bases). The germline CDR1 and CDR2 sequences are LNHDA and SQIVND (reference sequence). There are 15 residues in the CDR3. V was pared by 6 bases and J by 4 bases, with 18 bases between. CDR3 amino acids: CASSISGRGSTEAFF. For the CDR3, the DNA is TGTGCCAGTAGCATCTCAGGGAGGGGTTCCACTGAAGCTTTCTTT.

The chain recombines TRBV13 with TRBJ2-3; D could derive from TRBD1 or TRBD2 (6 bases each). V shed 5 bases and J shed 6 bases, with 21 bases lying between them. CDR3 length equals 16 residues. Per the germline V gene, CDR1 is PRHDT and CDR2 is FYEKMQ (reference sequence). The CDR3 DNA reads as TGTGCCAGCAGCGCGATCCTAAAGGGGGGCAAGGATACGCAGTATTTT. It yields the protein CASSAILKGGKDTQYF.

This clonotype appeared a few times. The genes are TRBV6-1 and TRBJ2-6; unclear D gene. Germline V gene lookup returns CDR1 MNHNS and CDR2 SASEGT. The CDR3 consists of 15 residues. V gave up 3 bases and J gave up 0 bases, with 6 bases separating them. The CDR3 sequence: CASSDWSSGANVLTF. The CDR3 nucleotides are TGTGCCAGCAGTGACTGGAGCTCTGGGGCCAACGTCCTGACTTTC.

CDR3 residues: CASSLATGGPTDTQYF. CDR3 coding DNA: TGTGCCAGCAGCTTGGCCACGGGGGGACCCACAGATACGCAGTATTTT. The V call is TRBV5-8, the J call TRBJ2-3; the match to TRBD2 covers 7 bases. Germline V gene data show CDR1 as SGHTS and CDR2 as YDEGEE. The V and J ends lost 0 bases and 2 bases, in that order; junction bases with no gene match: 6. CDR3 size: 16 residues. The full variable domain, its missing parts supplied by reference TRBV5-8 and TRBJ2-3, is EAGVTQSPTHLIKTRGQQATLRCSPISGHTSVYWYQQALGLGLQFLLWYDEGEERNRGNFPPRFSGRQFPNYSSELNVNALELEDSALYLCASSLATGGPTDTQYFGPGTRLTVL.

The chain has TRBV7-8 and TRBJ2-7; 10 bases are shared with TRBD2. CDR3 length: 15 amino acids. J lost 0 bases, V lost 4 bases, and 3 bases had no gene match. Germline V gene sequence: CDR1 SGHVS, CDR2 FQNEAQ. The CDR3 DNA sequence: TGTGCCAGCAGCTATAGCGGGGGGTCCTCCTACGAGCAGTACGTC. Its protein is CASSYSGGSSYEQYV.

This clonotype was detected only a few times. The chain couples TRBV7-9 to TRBJ2-7; TRBD2 might be the D (5 bases). The germline gives CDR1 SEHNR, CDR2 FQNEAQ (reference sequence). CDR3 size: 14 residues. V lost 1 base and J lost 7, with 14 bases in between. The CDR3 DNA is TGTGCCAGCAGCTTAGTAGCGAGTCCTAATGAGCAGTACTTC. Amino acid sequence: CASSLVASPNEQYF.

This clonotype was picked up a small number of times. V is TRBV9 and J is TRBJ2-7, with D possibly being TRBD2 (7 bases). The V and J ends lost 4 bases and 5 bases respectively, with 13 bases between them. Germline V gene data show CDR1 as SGDLS and CDR2 as YYNGEE. CDR3 length: 13 residues. CDR3 amino acids: CASSPAGADEQYF. CDR3 sequence (DNA): TGTGCCAGCAGCCCCGCGGGGGCCGACGAGCAGTACTTC.

Many counts were recorded for this clonotype. V gene TRBV7-8 combines with J gene TRBJ1-5; D gene unclear. The germline V gene has CDR1 SGHVS and CDR2 FQNEAQ. V lost 6 bases, J lost 2 bases, and 11 bases lay in between. The CDR3 length is 14 residues. The DNA for the CDR3 is TGTGCCAGCAGTTGGACGGTGGGCAATCAGCCCCAGCATTTT. It encodes CASSWTVGNQPQHF.

The V gene is TRBV5-1, the J gene TRBJ2-1; TRBD2 is a possible D gene (5 bases). The V end lost 2 bases, the J end lost 0 bases, and 9 bases lay between the germline ends. The CDR3 extends over 15 amino acids. The germline CDR1 and CDR2 sequences are SGHRS and YFSETQ. CDR3 coding DNA: TGCGCCAGCAGCTTCGGGGAGAGCTCCTACAATGAGCAGTTCTTC. It codes for CASSFGESSYNEQFF.

J is TRBJ1-2 and V is TRBV2, with a weak D call TRBD1 (6 bases). CDR1 and CDR2 from the germline V gene are SNHLY and FYNNEI. The CDR3 has 16 residues. V was shortened by 4 bases and J by 6 bases, with 21 bases between the two germline ends. CDR3 protein: CASSGSEGVASHGYTF. CDR3 in DNA: TGTGCCAGCAGTGGGAGTGAGGGGGTGGCATCCCATGGCTACACCTTC.

The chain uses TRBV12-3 or TRBV12-4 and TRBJ2-2; possible D gene TRBD2, 7 bases. CDR3 length: 16 residues. The V gene lost 5 bases and the J gene lost 3 bases, with 16 bases spanning the gap. The CDR3 loop is CASSLVGGADTGELFF. Here the CDR3 DNA reads TGTGCCAGCAGTCTGGTGGGGGGGGCCGACACCGGGGAGCTGTTTTTT.

The table lists this clonotype with a few counts. CDR3 loop: CASRTGALAEAFF. The CDR3 nucleotides are TGTGCCAGCAGGACAGGGGCATTAGCTGAAGCTTTCTTT. J is TRBJ1-1 and V is TRBV12-3 or TRBV12-4; TRBD1 aligns across 8 bases. The CDR3 extends over 13 amino acids. V shed 6 bases and J 6 bases; nucleotides not matched to a gene: 6.

This clonotype has a count of ten or more. The chain recombines TRBV6-5 with TRBJ1-1; 10 bases align to TRBD1. Germline V CDR1 and CDR2: MNHEY, SVGAGI. After removal of 0 bases from V and 4 bases from J, the junction contained 2 bases not matched to a gene. The CDR3 contains 15 residues. In DNA, the CDR3 is TGTGCCAGCAGTTACTCACGGACAGGGGGCACTGAAGCTTTCTTT. It encodes CASSYSRTGGTEAFF.